Listed here are 9 T cell receptor beta chains from one sample, sequenced in a study of blood T cell repertoires in COVID-19 (dated by TCRdb to the early 2020s). Libraries came from the immunoSEQ multiplex PCR assay. The source is immuneACCESS, and TCRdb retained only in-frame sequences with V and J called. Part of the clones is not carried over; for the studies checked, unresolved V genes explain less than half of this, and the remainder is unexplained. The sample data list around 190,000 clones, and 75% to 85% of these were observed just once. The ten largest clones add up to 13% of the sample. Material for sequencing was peripheral blood. These receptors all stem from a human donor in a cohort sampled during active COVID-19.

This clone was observed at least ten times. The chain carries TRBV28 and TRBJ1-1, with D possibly TRBD1 on 5 matching bases. Trimming stripped 4 bases from V and 5 bases from J, with 17 bases between. CDR1 and CDR2 from the germline V gene are MDHEN and SYDVKM. The CDR3 extends over 15 amino acids. The DNA for the CDR3 is TGTGCCAGCAGTTCCCCCGGAAGGGGAAGGACTGAAGCTTTCTTT. Residues: CASSSPGRGRTEAFF.

The chain is built from TRBV2 and TRBJ1-3, with TRBD1 identical over 9 bases. The V and J ends lost 6 bases and 0 bases, in that order; junction bases with no gene match: 6. The length of the CDR3 is 16 residues. Germline V gene lookup returns CDR1 SNHLY and CDR2 FYNNEI. CDR3 amino acids: CASSPGQGISGNTIYF. In DNA, the CDR3 is TGTGCCAGCAGCCCCGGACAGGGGATCTCTGGAAACACCATATATTTT.

This chain links TRBV5-1 with TRBJ2-2; maybe TRBD2 (7 bases). The ends were cut back, 2 bases at V and 0 bases at J, with 14 bases in the middle. CDR3 length equals 17 residues. Germline values: CDR1 SGHRS, CDR2 YFSETQ. The CDR3 loop reads CASSFTGTTANTGELFF. The DNA for the CDR3 is TGCGCCAGCAGCTTCACAGGGACTACCGCGAACACCGGGGAGCTGTTTTTT.

Sample share makes this clone medium-sized. This rearrangement joins TRBV29-1 to TRBJ1-1, with D unclear. The CDR3 is 13 amino acids. V was pared by 4 bases and J by 1 base, with 10 bases between. Germline V lookup: CDR1 SQVTM, CDR2 ANQGSEA. The CDR3: CSVVAGWNTEAFF. CDR3 bases: TGCAGCGTTGTAGCGGGCTGGAACACTGAAGCTTTCTTT.

This clone turned up a few times. The chain links TRBV30 to TRBJ2-7, with D perhaps TRBD2 (6 bases). From germline, CDR1 is GTSNPN and CDR2 SVGIG (reference sequence). This CDR3 is built from 13 residues. Trimming pared 4 bases from V and 0 bases from J, leaving 10 bases between. The CDR3 reads CAWMRRGSYEQYF. The CDR3 DNA reads as TGTGCCTGGATGCGGCGGGGCTCCTACGAGCAGTACTTC.

CDR3 DNA sequence: TGTGCCAGCAGTTTATTGTCTAGCGGTTACAATGAGCAGTTCTTC. Its protein product is CASSLLSSGYNEQFF. The chain has TRBV27 and TRBJ2-1; 7 bases agree with TRBD2. The V segment lost 1 base and the J segment 4 bases; nucleotides outside the gene matches: 4. The CDR3 is 15 residues long. Germline V gives CDR1 MNHEY, CDR2 SMNVEV (reference sequence).

The chain employs TRBV6-5 and TRBJ1-2; 10 bases line up with TRBD1. Trimming cost V 6 bases and J 4 bases; bases outside gene matches: 5. Germline values: CDR1 MNHEY, CDR2 SVGAGI. The CDR3 loop spans 14 amino acids. CDR3 nucleotide sequence: TGTGCCAGCAGAAAGGGACAGGGGTCCTATGGCTACACCTTC. It translates to CASRKGQGSYGYTF.

This chain links TRBV15 with TRBJ1-2; TRBD1 agrees at 7 bases. The CDR3 sequence is 16 residues long. Trimming took 2 bases from V and 3 from J; bases not matched to a gene: 9. Germline lookup yields CDR1 LNHNV and CDR2 YYDKDF (reference sequence). CDR3 nucleotides: TGTGCCACCAGCAGATCGACACAGGGGATTGACTATGGCTACACCTTC. Its translation is CATSRSTQGIDYGYTF.

Notes on this clone: The same CDR3 also results from other DNA sequences found in this sample. The gene calls are TRBV4-1 and TRBJ2-7, with 7 bases aligning to TRBD2. This CDR3 is 15 amino acids long. Germline CDR1 MGHRA, CDR2 YSYEKL. The trim removed 1 base at V and 3 bases at J, leaving 6 bases unmatched. The CDR3 region has the DNA TGCGCCAGCAGCCAAGGGGCGGGGGTAGGCTACGAGCAGTACTTC. Amino acids: CASSQGAGVGYEQYF.